The present T cell receptor beta chain was sequenced within a study of blood T cell repertoires in COVID-19. Across the whole study: Samples came from the United States, Italy and Spain, spanning acute and convalescent COVID-19.

The method was immunoSEQ multiplex PCR; TCRdb's version includes in-frame clones alone and lacks a portion of them. The sample contains 150,000 to 200,000 clones, 83% of which appear only once. This CDR3 spans 15 amino acids. V lost 10 bases, J lost 6 bases, and 12 bases stayed unmatched. From germline, CDR1 is LNHDA and CDR2 SQIVND (reference sequence). The rearrangement links TRBV19 to TRBJ1-6; 7 bases line up with TRBD1. Sequenced material: peripheral blood. The receptor was derived from a human donor in a cohort sampled during active COVID-19. CDR3 nucleotide sequence: TGTGCCACCGAACCGACAGGGAACGGTAATTCACCCCTCCACTTT. This gives the protein CATEPTGNGNSPLHF.